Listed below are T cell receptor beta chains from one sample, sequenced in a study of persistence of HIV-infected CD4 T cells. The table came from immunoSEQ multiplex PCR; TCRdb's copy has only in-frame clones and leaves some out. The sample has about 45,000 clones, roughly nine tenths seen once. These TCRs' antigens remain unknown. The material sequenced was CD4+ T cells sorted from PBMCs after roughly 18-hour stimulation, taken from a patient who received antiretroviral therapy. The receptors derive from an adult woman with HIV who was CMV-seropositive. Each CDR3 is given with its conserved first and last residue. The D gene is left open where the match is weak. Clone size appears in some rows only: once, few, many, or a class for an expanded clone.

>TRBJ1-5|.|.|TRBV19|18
CASSMSWAGQGGNQPQHF
TGTGCCAGTAGTATGAGCTGGGCGGGGCAGGGCGGCAATCAGCCCCAGCATTTT
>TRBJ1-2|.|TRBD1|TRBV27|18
CASSLSGANNTGVGSYTF
TGTGCCAGCAGTTTAAGCGGGGCCAACAACACAGGGGTTGGAAGCTACACCTTC
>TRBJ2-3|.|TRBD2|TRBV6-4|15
CASSLSGGARDTQYF
TGTGCCAGCAGCCTTAGCGGGGGGGCGAGAGATACGCAGTATTTT
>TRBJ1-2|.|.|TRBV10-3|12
CAGRDFGVGYTF
TGTGCCGGCAGGGACTTCGGAGTTGGCTACACCTTC
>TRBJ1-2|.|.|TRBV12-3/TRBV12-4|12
CASSFLGGGYTF
TGTGCCAGCAGTTTCTTGGGCGGGGGCTACACCTTC
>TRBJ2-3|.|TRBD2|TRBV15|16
CATSRESGGAKDTQYF
TGTGCCACCAGCAGAGAAAGCGGGGGGGCCAAAGATACGCAGTATTTT
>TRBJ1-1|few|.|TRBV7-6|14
CASSLNGENTEAFF
TGTGCCAGCAGCTTAAACGGGGAAAACACTGAAGCTTTCTTT
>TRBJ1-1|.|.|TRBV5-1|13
CASAFTANTEAFF
TGCGCCAGTGCATTTACAGCGAACACTGAAGCTTTCTTT
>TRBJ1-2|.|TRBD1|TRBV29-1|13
CSVSGGQGDGYTF
TGCAGCGTCTCCGGGGGACAGGGCGATGGCTACACCTTC
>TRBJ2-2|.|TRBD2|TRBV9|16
CASSALAGTDTGELFF
TGTGCCAGCAGCGCGTTAGCGGGGACGGACACCGGGGAGCTGTTTTTT
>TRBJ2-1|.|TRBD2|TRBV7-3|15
CASSPGRGAYNEQFF
TGTGCCAGCAGCCCCGGGAGGGGCGCCTACAATGAGCAGTTCTTC
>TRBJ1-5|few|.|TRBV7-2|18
CASSLYGGGRKSNQPQHF
TGTGCCAGCAGCCTTTACGGTGGGGGGCGGAAGAGCAATCAGCCCCAGCATTTT
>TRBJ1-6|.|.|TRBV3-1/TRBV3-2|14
CASSQDFRVSPLHF
TGTGCCAGCAGCCAAGATTTCCGGGTTTCACCCCTCCACTTT
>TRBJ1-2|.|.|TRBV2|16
CASSEATTVGNYGYTF
TGTGCCAGCAGTGAAGCCACGACAGTAGGGAACTATGGCTACACCTTC
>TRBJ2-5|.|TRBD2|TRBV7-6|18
CASSSTSGPTYWEETQYF
TGTGCCAGCAGCTCGACTAGCGGGCCTACATATTGGGAAGAGACCCAGTACTTC
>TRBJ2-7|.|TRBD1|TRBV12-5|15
CASGEGQGISYEQYF
TGTGCTAGTGGGGAGGGACAGGGAATCTCCTACGAGCAGTACTTC
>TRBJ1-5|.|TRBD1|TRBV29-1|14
CSAWDREADQPQHF
TGCAGCGCATGGGACAGGGAGGCTGATCAGCCCCAGCATTTT
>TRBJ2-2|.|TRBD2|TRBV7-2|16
CASSPGRGAFGGELFF
TGTGCCAGCAGCCCCGGGCGGGGGGCTTTCGGCGGGGAGCTGTTTTTT
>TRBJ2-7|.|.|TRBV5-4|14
CASSLAGNSYEQYF
TGTGCCAGCAGCTTGGCCGGGAATTCCTACGAGCAGTACTTC
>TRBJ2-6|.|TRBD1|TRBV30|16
CAWRGTGFAGANVLTF
TGTGCCTGGAGGGGGACAGGGTTTGCTGGGGCCAACGTCCTGACTTTC
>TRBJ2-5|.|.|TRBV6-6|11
CASTTGETQYF
TGTGCCAGCACCACGGGAGAGACCCAGTACTTC
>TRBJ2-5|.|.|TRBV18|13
CASATYLKETQYF
TGTGCCAGCGCAACTTATTTGAAAGAGACCCAGTACTTC
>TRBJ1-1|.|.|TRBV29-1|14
CSVESRGGNTEAFF
TGCAGCGTTGAAAGCAGAGGAGGGAACACTGAAGCTTTCTTT
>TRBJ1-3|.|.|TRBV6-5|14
CASRYDRSGNTIYF
TGTGCCAGCAGGTATGACAGGAGCGGAAACACCATATATTTT
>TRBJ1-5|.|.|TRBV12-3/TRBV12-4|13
CASRIGSNQPQHF
TGTGCCAGCAGGATTGGGAGCAATCAGCCCCAGCATTTT
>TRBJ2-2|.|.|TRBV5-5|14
CASRQDMNTGELFF
TGTGCCAGCAGACAGGACATGAACACCGGGGAGCTGTTTTTT
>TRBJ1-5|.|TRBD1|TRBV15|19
CATSRGGTGSAPSNQPQHF
TGTGCCACCAGCAGAGGTGGGACAGGGTCTGCTCCAAGCAATCAGCCCCAGCATTTT
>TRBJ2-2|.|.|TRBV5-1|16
CASSPRGRTNTGELFF
TGCGCCAGCAGCCCCCGGGGACGGACGAACACCGGGGAGCTGTTTTTT
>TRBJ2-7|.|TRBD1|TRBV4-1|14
CASSYRDRGYEQYF
TGCGCCAGCAGCTACCGGGACAGGGGGTACGAGCAGTACTTC
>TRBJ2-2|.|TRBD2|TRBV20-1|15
CSASGLAGGYGELFF
TGCAGTGCTAGTGGCCTAGCGGGGGGGTACGGGGAGCTGTTTTTT
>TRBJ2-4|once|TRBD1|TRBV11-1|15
CASSLGTGTRYIQYF
TGTGCCAGCAGCTTAGGGACAGGGACCAGGTACATTCAGTACTTC
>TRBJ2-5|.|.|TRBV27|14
CASSLGTFQETQYF
TGTGCCAGCAGTTTAGGGACCTTCCAAGAGACCCAGTACTTC
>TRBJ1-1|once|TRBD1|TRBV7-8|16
CASSLDGRGLNTEAFF
TGTGCCAGCAGCTTAGACGGCAGGGGGTTGAACACTGAAGCTTTCTTT
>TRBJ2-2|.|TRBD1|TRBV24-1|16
CATSDYDRVGAGELFF
TGTGCCACCAGTGACTACGACAGGGTAGGAGCCGGGGAGCTGTTTTTT
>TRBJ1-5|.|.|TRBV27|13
CASSLSSNQPQHF
TGTGCCAGCAGTTTATCTAGCAATCAGCCCCAGCATTTT
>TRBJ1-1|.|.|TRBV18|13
CASSPMENTEAFF
TGTGCCAGCTCACCGATGGAGAACACTGAAGCTTTCTTT
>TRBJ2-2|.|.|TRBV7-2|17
CASSFQGIGANTGELFF
TGTGCCAGCAGCTTTCAGGGGATCGGAGCGAACACCGGGGAGCTGTTTTTT
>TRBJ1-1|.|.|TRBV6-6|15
CASSYSRQLNTEAFF
TGTGCCAGCAGTTACTCGAGGCAGCTGAACACTGAAGCTTTCTTT
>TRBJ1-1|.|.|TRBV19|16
CASSIDPRRLNTEAFF
TGTGCCAGTAGTATAGATCCCCGGCGGCTGAACACTGAAGCTTTCTTT
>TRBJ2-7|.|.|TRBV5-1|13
CASSFTGSHEQYF
TGCGCCAGCAGCTTCACAGGGTCCCACGAGCAGTACTTC
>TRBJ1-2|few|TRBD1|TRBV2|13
CASRYRGSYGYTF
TGTGCCAGCAGATACAGGGGGAGCTATGGCTACACCTTC
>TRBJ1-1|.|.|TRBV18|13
CASSRISNTEAFF
TGTGCCAGCTCACGGATTTCTAACACTGAAGCTTTCTTT
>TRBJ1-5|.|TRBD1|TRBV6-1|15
CASSEWTGGNQPQHF
TGTGCCAGCAGTGAATGGACAGGGGGCAATCAGCCCCAGCATTTT
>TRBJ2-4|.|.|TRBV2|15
CASSVEGVAKNIQYF
TGTGCCAGCAGTGTTGAAGGGGTGGCCAAAAACATTCAGTACTTC
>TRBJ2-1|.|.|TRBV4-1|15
CASSQDQGGSDEQFF
TGCGCCAGCAGCCAAGACCAGGGAGGTAGCGATGAGCAGTTCTTC
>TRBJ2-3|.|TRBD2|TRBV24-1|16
CATSRALAGGTDTQYF
TGTGCCACCAGTAGGGCGCTAGCGGGGGGAACAGATACGCAGTATTTT
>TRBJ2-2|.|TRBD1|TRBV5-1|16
CASSPAGTGATGELFF
TGCGCCAGCAGCCCGGCCGGGACAGGGGCTACCGGGGAGCTGTTTTTT
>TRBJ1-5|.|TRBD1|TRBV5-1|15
CASSWTGQGEQPQHF
TGCGCCAGCAGCTGGACGGGACAGGGGGAACAGCCCCAGCATTTT
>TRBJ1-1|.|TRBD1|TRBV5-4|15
CASSSQGRVATEAFF
TGTGCCAGCAGCTCACAGGGGAGGGTTGCGACTGAAGCTTTCTTT
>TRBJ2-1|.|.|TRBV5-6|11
CASSFDNEQFF
TGTGCCAGCAGCTTTGACAATGAGCAGTTCTTC
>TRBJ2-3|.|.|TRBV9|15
CASSVSQGLKMTQYF
TGTGCCAGCAGCGTAAGTCAAGGGCTTAAGATGACGCAGTATTTT
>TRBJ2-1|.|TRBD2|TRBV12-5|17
CASGLVLAGGPSNEQFF
TGTGCTAGTGGTTTGGTACTAGCGGGGGGGCCCAGCAATGAGCAGTTCTTC
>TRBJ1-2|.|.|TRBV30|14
CAWSVTAIVNGYTF
TGTGCCTGGAGTGTAACAGCTATCGTTAATGGCTACACCTTC